This T cell receptor beta chain comes out of a study of cytomegalovirus exposure and HLA in healthy donors. The PCR made use of 60 Vbeta and 13 Jbeta primers. The repertoire was sequenced with immunoSEQ multiplex PCR; TCRdb's copy has only in-frame clones and lacks some. Of roughly 200,000 clones in the sample, over 60% were seen once. This clone has more than one count but fewer than ten. Its antigen is as yet unknown. Broader study findings: V- and J-gene trimming in TCR beta was tied to a missense DCLRE1C variant by an analysis performed later.

This CDR3 comprises 13 residues. Per germline, CDR1 SGHKS and CDR2 YYEKEE (reference sequence). V was clipped by 4 bases and J by 6 bases; unmatched bases: 4. V gene TRBV5-5 combines with J gene TRBJ1-2; 9 nucleotides line up with TRBD1. The sequence was collected from a man between 18 and 35 years old in good health and CMV-seronegative. The material sequenced was PBMCs. The CDR3 region has the DNA TGTGCCAGCAGCCTACAGGGGGCGCATGGCTACACCTTC. Translation: CASSLQGAHGYTF.